The 9 T cell receptor beta chains in this list originate from one sample, sequenced in a study of OX40 agonist ivuxolimab in advanced cancers. Assay: immunoSEQ multiplex PCR; the TCRdb copy retains only in-frame clones and omits some. Among 70,000 or so clones, 80% were seen once, and the ten largest hold 0.95% to 1.5%. The sample in question was CD4+ or CD8+ T cells sorted from blood, obtained in a trial of the OX40 agonist ivuxolimab. These TCRs come from an adult with an advanced solid tumor such as melanoma, head and neck, liver or kidney cancer.

The rearrangement joins TRBV11-3 to TRBJ2-7, with D perhaps matching TRBD2 (5 bases). Germline values: CDR1 SGHNT, CDR2 YENEEA. The CDR3 spans 14 residues. The V and J ends lost 5 bases and 0 bases respectively, with 11 bases between them. CDR3 nucleotides: TGTGCCAGCAGCCTGGACTGGAACTCCTACGAGCAGTACTTC. It codes for CASSLDWNSYEQYF.

The chain recombines TRBV5-1 with TRBJ2-1, with 9 bases identical to TRBD2. V was pared by 6 bases and J by 8 bases, with 12 bases of the junction left unmatched. Germline V lookup: CDR1 SGHRS, CDR2 YFSETQ. This CDR3 has 15 residues. CDR3 nucleotides: TGCGCCAGCAAGAGGAGTGCGGGGGGGCCGGATGAGCAGTTCTTC. Translation gives CASKRSAGGPDEQFF.

The CDR3, as DNA: TGTGCCAGCAGTAGGGGCTCCTACAATGAGCAGTTCTTC. Encoded protein: CASSRGSYNEQFF. The V call is TRBV5-6, the J call TRBJ2-1, with D tentatively TRBD1 (5 bases). The length of the CDR3 is 13 residues. V was pared by 5 bases and J by 0 bases, with 6 bases between. Germline V gene data show CDR1 as SGHDT and CDR2 as YYEEEE. The whole variable domain, remainder taken from reference TRBV5-6 and TRBJ2-1, is DAGVTQSPTHLIKTRGQQVTLRCSPKSGHDTVSWYQQALGQGPQFIFQYYEEEERQRGNFPDRFSGHQFPNYSSELNVNALLLGDSALYLCASSRGSYNEQFFGPGTRLTVL.

This chain links TRBV2 with TRBJ1-2; D not resolved. The V and J ends lost 2 bases and 0 bases respectively, with 16 bases between them. The CDR3 totals 17 residues. CDR1 SNHLY and CDR2 FYNNEI come from the germline V gene. The CDR3 DNA reads as TGTGCCAGCAGTGAACGGGCCAGCGTGACGCCTAACTATGGCTACACCTTC. Translating gives CASSERASVTPNYGYTF.

The genes are TRBV18 and TRBJ2-7; unclear D gene. CDR3 length: 15 amino acids. V was pared by 3 bases and J by 6 bases, with 18 bases between. Germline values: CDR1 KGHSH, CDR2 LQKENI. Here the CDR3 reads CASSPGSVRVGEQYF. In DNA form, the CDR3 reads TGTGCCAGCTCACCGGGCAGCGTACGAGTTGGCGAGCAGTACTTC.

The chain employs TRBV5-1 and TRBJ1-1; D is perhaps TRBD1 (5 bases). The CDR3 sequence is 14 residues long. Germline CDR1 reads SGHRS; CDR2 reads YFSETQ. The V end was cut by 4 bases, the J end by 5 bases, with 15 bases between. CDR3 in amino acids: CASSGGTRGTEAFF. The CDR3 DNA reads as TGCGCCAGCAGCGGCGGGACTCGAGGGACTGAAGCTTTCTTT.

V is TRBV19 and J is TRBJ2-3, with TRBD1 as a possible D gene (6 bases). Per the germline V gene, CDR1 is LNHDA and CDR2 is SQIVND (reference sequence). Trimming took 6 bases from V and 3 from J, leaving 13 bases between them. The CDR3 has 14 residues. The CDR3 sequence: CASSSTGPTDTQYF. The CDR3 region has the DNA TGTGCCAGTAGCTCTACAGGGCCGACAGATACGCAGTATTTT.

J is TRBJ2-1 and V is TRBV6-5; 7 positions match TRBD2. This CDR3 contains 15 residues. From germline, CDR1 is MNHEY and CDR2 SVGAGI. Trimming cost V 2 bases and J 0 bases; bases outside gene matches: 1. The CDR3 DNA follows: TGTGCCAGCAGTTACGGCGGGAGCTCCTACAATGAGCAGTTCTTC. Its translation is CASSYGGSSYNEQFF.

V usage is TRBV9 and J usage is TRBJ2-3, with 9 bases matching TRBD2. Germline V gene sequence: CDR1 SGDLS, CDR2 YYNGEE. The V segment lost 4 bases and the J segment 0 bases; nucleotides outside the gene matches: 6. This CDR3 contains 16 residues. In nucleotides, the CDR3 is TGTGCCAGCAGCCCGCTAGCGGGGACTAGCACAGATACGCAGTATTTT. Translating it yields CASSPLAGTSTDTQYF.